This TCR beta chain emerged from a study of cytomegalovirus exposure and HLA in healthy donors. Comments on this clone: No antigen is known for it.

The V gene's germline CDR1 is SGHTA and CDR2 FQGNSA. V lost 2 bases to trimming and J lost 3 bases; unmatched junction nucleotides: 11. The CDR3 is 17 residues long. The PCR contained 60 Vbeta and 13 Jbeta primers. The data were produced by immunoSEQ multiplex PCR, yet TCRdb's version contains in-frame clones alone and is incomplete. The sample lists over 150,000 clones; roughly 80% were seen once. Notes on the study in general: Rarity held for most TCR sequences, but there were some public TCRs that occurred in many donors.

The clonotype comes from a man younger than 40 in good health and CMV-seropositive. The V gene is TRBV7-2, the J gene TRBJ1-2, with 8 bases aligning to TRBD1. Sequenced: PBMCs. DNA of the CDR3: TGTGCCAGCAGCTTAATGGGGACAGGCCTCTCGGACTATGGCTACACCTTC. It is translated as CASSLMGTGLSDYGYTF.